Each of the 5 T cell receptor beta chains below was sequenced from the same sample in a study of blood T cells in healthy people across ages. Sample-barcoded 5' priming and a J-beta primer mix drove a second PCR of 7 to 11 cycles. TCRdb re-derived calls from the 5' RACE reads in MiXCR, one entry per CDR3 protein. Of roughly 1.6 million distinct CDR3 sequences detected, around 35% appear once; the ten largest clones hold around 11%. The specimen was blood. Receptor source: a woman in her twenties or thirties in good health.

At least ten counts were recorded for this clonotype. The chain joins TRBV6-1 to TRBJ2-7, with a tentative D call TRBD2 (5 bases). Looked up from germline, CDR1 is MNHNS and CDR2 is SASEGT. The CDR3 is 11 amino acids. The V and J ends lost 6 bases and 6 bases respectively, with 9 bases between them. The CDR3 reads CASSERVEQYF. DNA for the CDR3: TGTGCCAGCAGCGAGAGGGTCGAGCAGTACTTC.

This clonotype was seen more than once but under ten times. The chain uses TRBV12-3 or TRBV12-4 and TRBJ2-1; tentative D call: TRBD2 (6 bases). This CDR3 comprises 16 residues. V was trimmed by 5 bases and J by 4 bases, leaving 18 bases between them. In DNA form, the CDR3 reads TGTGCCAGCAGTAACAGACCCCCGGGGGATTACAATGAGCAGTTCTTC. The encoded protein is CASSNRPPGDYNEQFF.

This clonotype was detected ten times or more. The chain carries TRBV3-1 and TRBJ2-1, with D uncertain. V gave up 0 bases and J gave up 5 bases, with 2 bases separating them. Germline-derived CDR1 and CDR2 are LGHDT and YNNKEL (reference sequence). This CDR3 region has 12 residues. Here the CDR3 reads CASSQENNEQFF. CDR3 sequence (DNA): TGTGCCAGCAGCCAAGAGAACAATGAGCAGTTCTTC.

This chain joins TRBV5-1 and TRBJ1-1; D is unclear. Trimming took 2 bases from V and 0 from J, leaving 5 bases between them. Germline CDR1 and CDR2: SGHRS and YFSETQ. The CDR3 extends over 13 amino acids. The CDR3 reads CASSFKLNTEAFF. As DNA, the CDR3 is TGCGCCAGCAGCTTCAAGCTGAACACTGAAGCTTTCTTT.

The chain recombines TRBV28 with TRBJ2-7, with D possibly TRBD2 on 5 matching bases. The germline V gene encodes CDR1 MDHEN and CDR2 SYDVKM. The CDR3 is 15 amino acids. Trimming took off 6 bases at V and 5 bases at J, with 20 bases between the two ends. Here the CDR3 reads CASSPEPLGSDEQYF. The CDR3 DNA sequence: TGTGCCAGCAGCCCAGAACCTTTGGGGAGCGACGAGCAGTACTTC.